The entry that follows covers one T cell receptor beta chain sequence. Its antigen remains unknown. CDR3 length equals 14 residues. The V and J ends lost 5 bases and 5 bases respectively, with 15 bases between them. Per the germline V gene, CDR1 is LNHDA and CDR2 is SQIVND (reference sequence). Naive CD8 cells were CD45RO-negative, positively selected for CCR7, excluding terminally differentiated effector memory CD45RA+ cells. This sample was included in a study of shared clonotypes between healthy human individuals. Study results and caveats: Sampling included only blood; tissue repertoires likely differ. Generation probabilities of non-shared clonotypes were lower (relative to those shared by all four donors).

Clones were read by immunoSEQ multiplex PCR, and TCRdb kept only the in-frame ones, dropping some. This table holds about 1,800,000 clones, about 95% found once. The sequence was obtained from a man between 18 and 35 years old in good health. The rearrangement links TRBV19 to TRBJ1-2; unclear D gene. The sequencing sample was made of naive CD8+ T cells sorted from blood. DNA for the CDR3: TGTGCCAGTAGTTTTGACCTAGACGGATATGGCTACACCTTC. Amino acid sequence: CASSFDLDGYGYTF.